Listed below are T cell receptor beta chains from one sample, sequenced in a study of regulatory T cells in long-lasting Graves disease. TCRdb re-called the multiplex PCR reads through MiXCR, storing one row per CDR3 protein. The table has approximately 690,000 distinct CDR3 sequences, approximately 29% seen once; the top ten hold around 42%. The source material was peripheral blood mononuclear cells (PBMCs), sampled when the disease was refractory, from a patient treated with antithyroid drugs. Receptors originate from a female donor with Graves disease. Each CDR3 is given with its conserved first and last residue. Each record gives: J gene, clone size, V gene, D gene, CDR3 DNA, CDR3 protein. The D gene is left open where the match is weak. Part of the rows lack a size; the others show once, few, many or a class for expanded clones.

TRBJ1-5 NA TRBV10-3 NA TGTGCCATCAGGGAGGCTGACTTTGGCAATCAGCCCCAGCATTTT CAIREADFGNQPQHF
TRBJ1-2 few TRBV30 NA TGTGCCTGGCTCCGGGACCTCTATGGCTACACCTTC CAWLRDLYGYTF
TRBJ1-2 NA TRBV5-4 NA TGTGCCAGCAGCCAGTCGGGGGTGCATGGCTACACCTTC CASSQSGVHGYTF
TRBJ2-7 few TRBV12-3/TRBV12-4 NA TGTGCCAGCAGTCTAGGCGGACTGAACTCCTACGAGCAGTACTTC CASSLGGLNSYEQYF
TRBJ2-3 NA TRBV28 TRBD2 TGTGCCAGTTCCATCTGGACTAGCGGTCAGCAGAGGGATACGCAGTATTTT CASSIWTSGQQRDTQYF
TRBJ2-7 NA TRBV9 NA TGTGCCAGCAGCTCTCCAACAGAGACCTACGAGCAGTACTTC CASSSPTETYEQYF
TRBJ2-7 NA TRBV3-1 TRBD2 TGTGCCAGCAGCCAAGATTTGACTAGCCACGAGCAGTACTTC CASSQDLTSHEQYF
TRBJ1-3 few TRBV7-9 NA TGTGCCAGCAGCTTTACAGGAGGAAACACCATATATTTT CASSFTGGNTIYF
TRBJ2-2 NA TRBV28 TRBD1 TGTGCCAGCAGTTTAGAGGACAGGCGAGAACCCACCGGGGAGCTGTTTTTT CASSLEDRREPTGELFF
TRBJ2-7 NA TRBV19 TRBD1 TGTGCCAGTAGTGAGGGCCCGACAGGGAGCTCCTACGAGCAGTACTTC CASSEGPTGSSYEQYF
TRBJ2-1 NA TRBV12-3/TRBV12-4 NA TGTGCCAGCAGTTTTAGACAAGGCGATGAGCAGTTCTTC CASSFRQGDEQFF
TRBJ2-5 NA TRBV13 NA TGTGCCAGCAGCCAGCCGGGACTCACCTGGGGCCAAGAGACCCAGTACTTC CASSQPGLTWGQETQYF
TRBJ2-5 few TRBV19 NA TGTGCCAGTAGGGCGCTAGCCCAAGAGACCCAGTACTTC CASRALAQETQYF
TRBJ2-7 NA TRBV30 NA TGTGCCTGGAGTGTGGGGGGGGCCTCAGCCGAGCAGTACTTC CAWSVGGASAEQYF
TRBJ1-6 NA TRBV6-1 NA TGTGCCAGCAGCCCCCTTCCGAGCTCCTATAATTCACCCCTCCACTTT CASSPLPSSYNSPLHF
TRBJ1-6 few TRBV7-9 TRBD1 TGTGCCAGCAGCCTCTTAGGAGGGGGCGAATCACCCCTCCACTTT CASSLLGGGESPLHF
TRBJ2-7 few TRBV3-1 TRBD1 TGTGCCAGCAGCCAAGACAGGGGGCGAACCGAGCAGTACTTC CASSQDRGRTEQYF
TRBJ2-6 few TRBV20-1 NA TGCAGTGCTTTCTCCGCGGCAGGGATACCTGGGGCCAACGTCCTGACTTTC CSAFSAAGIPGANVLTF
TRBJ2-2 many TRBV11-2 NA TGTGCCAGCAGCTTTAAGAACACCGGGGAGCTGTTTTTT CASSFKNTGELFF
TRBJ2-7 few TRBV18 NA TGTGCCAGCTCTTCCACGGGACTTTTGAGAGACGAGCAGTACTTC CASSSTGLLRDEQYF
TRBJ2-5 NA TRBV27 TRBD2 TGTGCCAGCAGTTTGGGGTGGGGGGGGAACGTTGAGACCCAGTACTTC CASSLGWGGNVETQYF
TRBJ2-5 many TRBV11-2 NA TGTGCCAGCAGCAACAGGGCGTATGAGACCCAGTACTTC CASSNRAYETQYF
TRBJ2-7 NA TRBV6-9 TRBD2 TGTGCCAGCAGTTATGTCCCGGGGCTAGCGGCCTACGAGCAGTACTTC CASSYVPGLAAYEQYF
TRBJ1-2 NA TRBV6-2/TRBV6-3 NA TGTGCCAGCACCGCAGTCCTCGGCAGGAGCTATGGCTGCACCTTC CASTAVLGRSYGCTF
TRBJ2-4 NA TRBV6-1 TRBD2 TGTGCCAGCAGATTAGCGGGAGGGGAAGCCAAAAACATTCAGTACTTC CASRLAGGEAKNIQYF
TRBJ1-1 NA TRBV30 NA TGTGCCTGGAGCAATTTGGGTGAAGCTTTCTTT CAWSNLGEAFF
TRBJ1-1 few TRBV7-9 NA TGTGCCAGCAGCCCCTCCGCGAGCACTGAAGCTTTCTTT CASSPSASTEAFF
TRBJ1-2 NA TRBV19 NA TGTGCCAGTAGTATCACCAATGGCTACACCTTC CASSITNGYTF
TRBJ2-2 NA TRBV29-1 TRBD2 TGCAGCGTTGATGGCGGGAGAGGAGCCGGGGAGCTGTTTTTT CSVDGGRGAGELFF
TRBJ2-1 NA TRBV28 NA TGTGCCAGCGGGGAGACCCGCGAATTCTACTACAATGAGCAGTTCTTC CASGETREFYYNEQFF
TRBJ2-7 few TRBV2 NA TGTGCCAGCATCTCCGAGGCGGCGTCCCACGAGCAGTACTTC CASISEAASHEQYF
TRBJ2-3 NA TRBV11-2 NA TGTGCCAGCAGCTTAGTTGGGGGAGATACGCAGTATTTT CASSLVGGDTQYF
TRBJ1-1 few TRBV25-1 TRBD1 TGTGCCAGCAGTGTTAGGGGACAGGGCGCCATGAACACTGAAGCTTTCTTT CASSVRGQGAMNTEAFF
TRBJ1-5 NA TRBV5-5 NA TGTGCCAGCAACACCACAGGGATTCAGCCCCAGCATTTT CASNTTGIQPQHF
TRBJ1-2 few TRBV27 NA TGTGCCAGCAGTGCCCGGGATCCTACCGCGGGCTACACCTTC CASSARDPTAGYTF
TRBJ2-5 few TRBV5-1 TRBD1 TGCGCCAGCAGCTACTCCGGGACAGTAGAGACCCAGTACTTC CASSYSGTVETQYF
TRBJ1-5 NA TRBV29-1 NA TGCAGCGTTGAAGATCACCCAGGGGCAAAAAACGACCATCAGCCCCAGCATTTT CSVEDHPGAKNDHQPQHF
TRBJ1-2 few TRBV7-6 TRBD1 TGTGCCAGCAGCACTGCCGGGACAGGGGGCGCGGGCTACACCTTC CASSTAGTGGAGYTF
TRBJ1-1 NA TRBV3-1 TRBD1 TGTGCCAGCAGCCAGAGACAGGGGACAGCTTTCTTT CASSQRQGTAFF
TRBJ1-4 NA TRBV15 NA TGTGCCACCAGCAGAGTACGGGAAAAACTGTTTTTT CATSRVREKLFF
TRBJ2-1 NA TRBV6-1 TRBD2 TGTGCCAGCCGAGGACTAGCGGGAGCGCACAATGAGCAGTTCTTC CASRGLAGAHNEQFF